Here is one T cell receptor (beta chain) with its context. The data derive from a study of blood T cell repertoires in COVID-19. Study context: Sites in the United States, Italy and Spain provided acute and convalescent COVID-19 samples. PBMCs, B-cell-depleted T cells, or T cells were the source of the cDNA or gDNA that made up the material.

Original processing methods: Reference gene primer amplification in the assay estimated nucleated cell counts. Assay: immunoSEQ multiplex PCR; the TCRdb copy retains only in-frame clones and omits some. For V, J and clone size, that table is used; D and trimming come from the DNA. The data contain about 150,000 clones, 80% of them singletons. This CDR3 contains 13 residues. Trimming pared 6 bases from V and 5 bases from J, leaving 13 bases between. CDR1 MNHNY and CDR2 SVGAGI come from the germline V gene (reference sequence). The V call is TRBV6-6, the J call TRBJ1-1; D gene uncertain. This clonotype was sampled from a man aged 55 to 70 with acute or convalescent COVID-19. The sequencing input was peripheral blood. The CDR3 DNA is TGTGCCAGCAGGAATCCATCCAGGACTGAAGCTTTCTTT. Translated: CASRNPSRTEAFF.